This T cell receptor beta chain was captured in a study of blood T cell repertoires in COVID-19. Recruits, aged roughly 18 to 95 years, lived in about two dozen US areas. CDR1 is SGHVS and CDR2 is FNYEAQ in the germline V gene. The CDR3 runs 17 residues. V gave up 1 base and J gave up 0 bases; unmatched junction bases: 3. Authors' processing steps: Estimation of nucleated cell counts was performed using reference gene primer amplification. Assay used: immunoSEQ multiplex PCR; TCRdb lists only in-frame clones, some missing. The V and J calls and clone size are taken from that table; D and trimming were inferred from the DNA. The sample lists a few hundred thousand clones, roughly 80% occurring once.

This sequence originates from a woman aged 45-60 years who had recovered from COVID-19. The chain carries TRBV7-6 and TRBJ1-4; 9 positions match TRBD1. Material: PBMCs or T cells enriched from blood (not recorded which). CDR3 loop: CASSLVGTGSTNEKLFF. The CDR3 DNA sequence: TGTGCCAGCAGCTTAGTCGGGACAGGGTCAACTAATGAAAAACTGTTTTTT.